Presented here are 24 T cell receptor beta chains from one specimen sequenced in a study of blood T cell repertoires in COVID-19. Here immunoSEQ multiplex PCR was the method, and the copy in TCRdb shows in-frame clones only, minus some. Of 250,000 to 350,000 clones in the sample, less than 90% were seen once. Sequenced sample: PBMCs or T cells enriched from blood (not recorded which). Source of these receptors: a woman aged 45-60 years who had recovered from COVID-19.

V gene TRBV18 combines with J gene TRBJ1-4; 7 nucleotides align to TRBD1. V was pared by 2 bases and J by 4 bases, with 4 bases of the junction left unmatched. The CDR3 length is 15 residues. CDR1 KGHSH and CDR2 LQKENI come from the germline V gene. The CDR3: CASSPSRGSNEKLFF. The CDR3 DNA is TGTGCCAGCTCACCATCCAGGGGGAGTAATGAAAAACTGTTTTTT.

The chain is built from TRBV19 and TRBJ1-6; D not certain. The CDR3 extends over 21 amino acids. Germline-derived CDR1 and CDR2 are LNHDA and SQIVND (reference sequence). Trimming removed 0 bases from V and 0 bases from J, with 21 bases in between. The CDR3 DNA reads TGTGCCAGTAGTATAGATCCGGCGGCCGCCGTGCGGGGCTCCTATAATTCACCCCTCCACTTT. Its protein is CASSIDPAAAVRGSYNSPLHF.

The chain recombines TRBV10-3 with TRBJ1-2; D unresolved. This CDR3 has 12 residues. Germline CDR1 reads ENHRY; CDR2 reads SYGVKD. The ends were cut back, 10 bases at V and 1 base at J, with 10 bases in the middle. CDR3 sequence reads: CASMGSNYGYTF. As DNA, the CDR3 is TGTGCCAGTATGGGGAGTAACTATGGCTACACCTTC.

The rearrangement joins TRBV30 to TRBJ1-3, with no clear D. The CDR3 sequence is 13 residues long. CDR1 and CDR2 (germline): GTSNPN, SVGIG (reference sequence). V lost 4 bases and J 0 bases, leaving 7 bases between the germline ends. This CDR3 is CAWTLFSGNTIYF. The CDR3 DNA reads as TGTGCCTGGACGCTATTCTCTGGAAACACCATATATTTT.

The chain has TRBV28 and TRBJ2-7; 12 positions match TRBD2. CDR1 and CDR2 (germline): MDHEN, SYDVKM. The CDR3 consists of 16 residues. V lost 8 bases, J lost 5 bases, and 13 bases stayed unmatched. Here the CDR3 DNA reads TGTGCCAGCCCAAAGGGAACTAGCGGGAGGTTTGACGAGCAGTACTTC. This sequence encodes CASPKGTSGRFDEQYF. Full variable domain (remainder filled in from reference TRBV28 and TRBJ2-7): DVKVTQSSRYLVKRTGEKVFLECVQDMDHENMFWYRQDPGLGLRLIYFSYDVKMKEKGDIPEGYSVSREKKERFSLILESASTNQTSMYLCASPKGTSGRFDEQYFGPGTRLTVT.

The chain employs TRBV7-2 and TRBJ2-5; TRBD1 agrees at 8 bases. The germline V gene has CDR1 SGHTA and CDR2 FQGNSA. The J segment lost 4 bases and the V segment lost 2 bases, leaving 6 bases of the junction unmatched. The CDR3 has 15 amino acids. In DNA form, the CDR3 reads TGTGCCAGCAGCTTACAGGGGGCAGATAGAGAGACCCAGTACTTC. Translating it yields CASSLQGADRETQYF.

The chain recombines TRBV6-5 with TRBJ2-7, with TRBD1 as a possible D gene (6 bases). V shed 4 bases and J shed 4 bases, with 11 bases lying between them. The CDR3 spans 13 residues. Germline V gene data show CDR1 as MNHEY and CDR2 as SVGAGI. In DNA form, the CDR3 reads TGTGCCAGCAGTTTAACAGGGTTGTACGAGCAGTACTTC. Protein sequence: CASSLTGLYEQYF.

The J gene is TRBJ1-1, the V gene TRBV5-1; TRBD1 might be the D (6 bases). V gave up 0 bases and J gave up 0 bases, with 12 bases separating them. The CDR3 is 16 residues long. Germline CDR1 SGHRS, CDR2 YFSETQ. Here the CDR3 reads CASSLDGTPLNTEAFF. The CDR3 DNA follows: TGCGCCAGCAGCTTGGACGGGACACCCCTGAACACTGAAGCTTTCTTT.

The chain recombines TRBV7-2 with TRBJ2-5; tentative D call: TRBD2 (5 bases). The germline CDR1 and CDR2 sequences are SGHTA and FQGNSA. The CDR3 spans 13 residues. Trimming stripped 5 bases from V and 2 bases from J, with 9 bases between. The CDR3 loop is CASSRRVQETQYF. DNA for the CDR3: TGTGCCAGCAGCAGGCGGGTTCAAGAGACCCAGTACTTC.

The gene calls are TRBV7-9 and TRBJ2-4; no reliable D call. Germline V CDR1 and CDR2: SEHNR, FQNEAQ (reference sequence). The V end was cut by 1 base, the J end by 0 bases, with 7 bases between. The length of the CDR3 is 15 residues. CDR3 loop: CASSLEGVAKNIQYF. The CDR3 bases are TGTGCCAGCAGCTTAGAAGGAGTAGCCAAAAACATTCAGTACTTC. Full variable domain (missing parts from reference TRBV7-9 and TRBJ2-4): DTGVSQNPRHKITKRGQNVTFRCDPISEHNRLYWYRQTLGQGPEFLTYFQNEAQLEKSRLLSDRFSAERPKGSFSTLEIQRTEQGDSAMYLCASSLEGVAKNIQYFGAGTRLSVL.

The chain carries TRBV24-1 and TRBJ2-2, with TRBD2 as a possible D gene (6 bases). The V end was cut by 7 bases, the J end by 7 bases, with 15 bases between. Germline CDR1 and CDR2: KGHDR and SFDVKD. This CDR3 region has 14 residues. The CDR3 sequence: CATRASVFDGELFF. DNA of the CDR3: TGTGCCACCAGGGCTAGCGTTTTCGACGGGGAGCTGTTTTTT.

V gene TRBV6-2 or TRBV6-3 combines with J gene TRBJ1-5; 10 bases are a match to TRBD1. There are 14 residues in the CDR3. The V gene end was trimmed by 4 bases and the J gene end by 6 bases; junction bases not matched to a gene: 3. Germline values: CDR1 MNHEY, CDR2 SVGEGT. The CDR3 reads CASSWTGGFQPQHF. The CDR3 bases are TGTGCCAGCAGTTGGACAGGGGGTTTTCAGCCCCAGCATTTT.

The chain combines TRBV24-1 with TRBJ2-6; no firm D call. The germline V and J ends were trimmed by 4 bases and 0 bases, with 9 bases remaining between them. The CDR3 has 16 amino acids. Germline V gives CDR1 KGHDR, CDR2 SFDVKD. The CDR3 reads CATSDPQNSGANVLTF. DNA of the CDR3: TGTGCCACCAGTGACCCACAAAACTCTGGGGCCAACGTCCTGACTTTC.

The chain joins TRBV10-3 to TRBJ2-1; 9 bases match TRBD2. After removal of 8 bases from V and 0 bases from J, the junction contained 2 bases not matched to a gene. The CDR3 has 14 amino acids. The germline CDR1 and CDR2 sequences are ENHRY and SYGVKD. The CDR3 DNA reads as TGTGCCATCCATAGCGGGAGCTCCTACAATGAGCAGTTCTTC. It translates to CAIHSGSSYNEQFF.

This clone was observed a single time. The genes are TRBV19 and TRBJ1-4, with TRBD1 identical over 8 bases. With V trimmed by 5 bases and J by 1 base, 3 bases remained unmatched. CDR3 length: 15 amino acids. In germline, CDR1 is LNHDA, CDR2 SQIVND (reference sequence). CDR3 in amino acids: CASSGDRRTNEKLFF. The CDR3, as DNA: TGTGCCAGTAGTGGGGACAGGCGAACTAATGAAAAACTGTTTTTT.

V gene TRBV18 combines with J gene TRBJ2-5, with 9 positions matching TRBD1. CDR3 length: 15 residues. Germline trimming cut 3 bases from V and 1 base from J; bases unmatched to any gene: 3. The germline V gene encodes CDR1 KGHSH and CDR2 LQKENI. The CDR3 loop is CASSPKTGGQETQYF. The CDR3, as DNA: TGTGCCAGCTCACCGAAGACAGGGGGCCAAGAGACCCAGTACTTC.

J is TRBJ1-1 and V is TRBV4-1; 9 positions match TRBD1. J gave up 10 bases and V 1 base, and 7 bases lay outside the gene matches. This CDR3 comprises 14 residues. The germline V gene encodes CDR1 MGHRA and CDR2 YSYEKL. The CDR3 loop reads CASSQGDREGGAFF. The CDR3 nucleotides are TGCGCCAGCAGCCAAGGGGACAGGGAAGGAGGAGCTTTCTTT.

This chain joins TRBV5-1 and TRBJ2-3; 11 bases are shared with TRBD2. The CDR3 has 17 amino acids. CDR1 and CDR2 from the germline V gene are SGHRS and YFSETQ. V trimming: 0 bases; J trimming: 6 bases; junction bases outside the gene matches: 9. CDR3 DNA: TGCGCCAGCAGCTTGGGGGCAACTAGCGGGAGTGTGGATACGCAGTATTTT. This codes for CASSLGATSGSVDTQYF.

This chain's CDR3 is CASSVGQANYGYTF. As DNA, the CDR3 is TGTGCCAGTAGTGTGGGACAGGCTAACTATGGCTACACCTTC. This chain uses TRBV19 with TRBJ1-2; 8 nucleotides agree with TRBD1. The junction had 2 bases not matched to a gene; V was cut back by 5 bases and J by 0 bases. The CDR3 is 14 residues long. CDR1 and CDR2 (germline): LNHDA, SQIVND (reference sequence).

This rearrangement joins TRBV6-6 to TRBJ1-3, with TRBD1 identical over 8 bases. V was pared by 6 bases and J by 3 bases, with 7 bases of the junction left unmatched. In germline, CDR1 is MNHNY, CDR2 SVGAGI (reference sequence). The CDR3 is made up of 15 amino acids. CDR3 sequence: CASSPTGDGGNTIYF. CDR3 nucleotides: TGTGCCAGCAGCCCGACAGGGGATGGTGGAAACACCATATATTTT.

This chain uses TRBV21-1 with TRBJ2-1; TRBD1, the table's D call, was not compared with the DNA. TRBV21-1 is designated a pseudogene. The CDR3 loop spans 14 amino acids. The CDR3 DNA is TGTGCCAGCAGCAATGGGCTTTCCTTCAATGAGCAGTTCTTC. Translation: CASSNGLSFNEQFF.

The V and J genes are TRBV11-2 and TRBJ2-1, with 11 bases lining up with TRBD1. Looked up from germline, CDR1 is SGHAT and CDR2 is FQNNGV. V lost 6 bases and J lost 6; bases outside the gene matches: 13. CDR3 length: 17 residues. The CDR3 sequence: CASSPRLGTGGINEQFF. The CDR3 bases are TGTGCCAGCAGTCCGAGGCTAGGGACAGGGGGTATCAATGAGCAGTTCTTC.

J is TRBJ2-3 and V is TRBV7-9; TRBD1 might be the D (7 bases). V dropped 0 bases and J dropped 0 bases, with 19 bases sitting between them. This CDR3 contains 19 residues. From germline, CDR1 is SEHNR and CDR2 FQNEAQ (reference sequence). CDR3 nucleotide sequence: TGTGCCAGCAGCTTAGCGGCGGTCGCAGGGGGGACTAGCACAGATACGCAGTATTTT. Translation: CASSLAAVAGGTSTDTQYF.

This chain links TRBV3-1 (or the pseudogene TRBV3-2) with TRBJ1-5; maybe TRBD1 (6 bases). Trimming pared 3 bases from V and 2 bases from J, leaving 8 bases between. This CDR3 region has 14 residues. Germline loops: CDR1 LGHDT, CDR2 YNNKEL (reference sequence). The CDR3 region has the DNA TGTGCCAGCAGCCAGAGACAGGGCAATCAGCCCCAGCATTTT. This gives the protein CASSQRQGNQPQHF.